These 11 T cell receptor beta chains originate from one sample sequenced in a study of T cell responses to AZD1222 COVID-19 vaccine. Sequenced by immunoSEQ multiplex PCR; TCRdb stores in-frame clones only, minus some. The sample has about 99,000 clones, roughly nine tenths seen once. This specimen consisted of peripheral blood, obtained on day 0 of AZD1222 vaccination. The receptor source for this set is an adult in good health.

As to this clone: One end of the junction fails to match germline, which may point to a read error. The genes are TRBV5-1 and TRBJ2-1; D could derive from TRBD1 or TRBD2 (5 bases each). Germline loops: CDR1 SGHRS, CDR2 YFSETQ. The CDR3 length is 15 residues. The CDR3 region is CASSSFRGRESEQFF. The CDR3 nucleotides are TGTGCCAGCAGCTCATTTAGGGGCAGGGAGAGTGAGCAGTTCTTC.

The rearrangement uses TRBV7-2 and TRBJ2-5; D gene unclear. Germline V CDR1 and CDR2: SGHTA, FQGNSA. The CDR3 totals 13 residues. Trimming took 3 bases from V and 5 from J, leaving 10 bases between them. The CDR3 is CASSLGYRETQYF. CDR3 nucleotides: TGTGCCAGCAGCTTGGGGTATCGGGAGACCCAGTACTTC.

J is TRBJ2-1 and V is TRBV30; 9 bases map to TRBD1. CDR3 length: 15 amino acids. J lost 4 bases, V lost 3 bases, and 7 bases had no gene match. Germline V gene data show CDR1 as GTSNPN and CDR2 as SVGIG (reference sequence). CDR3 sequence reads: CAWRPPGTGYNEQFF. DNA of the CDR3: TGTGCCTGGAGACCGCCCGGGACAGGGTACAATGAGCAGTTCTTC.

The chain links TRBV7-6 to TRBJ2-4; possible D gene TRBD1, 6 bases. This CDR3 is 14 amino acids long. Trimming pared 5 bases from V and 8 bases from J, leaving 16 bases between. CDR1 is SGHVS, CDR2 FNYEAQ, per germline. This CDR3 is CASSTSGDGDIQYF. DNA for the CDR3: TGTGCCAGCAGCACTTCAGGGGATGGTGACATTCAGTACTTC.

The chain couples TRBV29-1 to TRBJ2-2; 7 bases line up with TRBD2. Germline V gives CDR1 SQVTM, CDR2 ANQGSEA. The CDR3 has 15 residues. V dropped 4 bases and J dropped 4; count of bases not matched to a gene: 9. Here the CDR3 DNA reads TGCAGCGTTGGTGAGCGGGGTACTGGCACCGGGGAGCTGTTTTTT. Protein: CSVGERGTGTGELFF.

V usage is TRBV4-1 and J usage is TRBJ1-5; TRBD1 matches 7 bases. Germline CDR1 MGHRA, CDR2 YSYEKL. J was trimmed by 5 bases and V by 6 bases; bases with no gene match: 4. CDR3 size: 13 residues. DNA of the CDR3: TGCGCCAGCAGTCTCGACAGGGATCAGCCCCAGCATTTT. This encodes CASSLDRDQPQHF.

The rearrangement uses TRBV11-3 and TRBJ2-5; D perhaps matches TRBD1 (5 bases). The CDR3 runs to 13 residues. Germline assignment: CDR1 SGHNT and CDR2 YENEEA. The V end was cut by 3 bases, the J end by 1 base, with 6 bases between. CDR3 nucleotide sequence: TGTGCCAGCAGCTTGGACACCCAAGAGACCCAGTACTTC. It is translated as CASSLDTQETQYF.

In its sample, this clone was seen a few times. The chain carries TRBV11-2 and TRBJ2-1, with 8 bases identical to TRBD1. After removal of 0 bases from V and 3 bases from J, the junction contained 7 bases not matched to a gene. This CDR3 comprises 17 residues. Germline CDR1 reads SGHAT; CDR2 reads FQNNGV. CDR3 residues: CASSLEPGQVVYNEQFF. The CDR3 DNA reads TGTGCCAGCAGCTTAGAGCCGGGACAGGTTGTCTACAATGAGCAGTTCTTC. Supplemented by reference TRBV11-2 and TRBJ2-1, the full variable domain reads EAGVAQSPRYKIIEKRQSVAFWCNPISGHATLYWYQQILGQGPKLLIQFQNNGVVDDSQLPKDRFSAERLKGVDSTLKIQPAKLEDSAVYLCASSLEPGQVVYNEQFFGPGTRLTVL.

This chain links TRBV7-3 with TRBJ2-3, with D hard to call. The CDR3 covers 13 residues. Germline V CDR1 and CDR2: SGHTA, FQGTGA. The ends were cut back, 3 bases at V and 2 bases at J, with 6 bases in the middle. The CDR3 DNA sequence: TGTGCCAGCAGCTTCCAATACACAGATACGCAGTATTTT. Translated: CASSFQYTDTQYF.

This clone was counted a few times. The CDR3, as DNA: TGTGCCAGCAGCCCGGAGGGTTACAATGAGCAGTTCTTC. Encoded protein: CASSPEGYNEQFF. The rearrangement joins TRBV5-4 to TRBJ2-1; the D gene is possibly TRBD2 (6 bases). The ends were cut back, 4 bases at V and 4 bases at J, with 9 bases in the middle. The CDR3 spans 13 residues. Looked up from germline, CDR1 is SGHNT and CDR2 is YYREEE (reference sequence).

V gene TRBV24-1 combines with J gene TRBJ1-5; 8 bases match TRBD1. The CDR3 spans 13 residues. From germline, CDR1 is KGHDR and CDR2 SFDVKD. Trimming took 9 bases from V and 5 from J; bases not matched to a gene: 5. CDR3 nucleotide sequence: TGTGCCACCCGCGACAGGGGAGATCAGCCCCAGCATTTT. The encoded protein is CATRDRGDQPQHF.